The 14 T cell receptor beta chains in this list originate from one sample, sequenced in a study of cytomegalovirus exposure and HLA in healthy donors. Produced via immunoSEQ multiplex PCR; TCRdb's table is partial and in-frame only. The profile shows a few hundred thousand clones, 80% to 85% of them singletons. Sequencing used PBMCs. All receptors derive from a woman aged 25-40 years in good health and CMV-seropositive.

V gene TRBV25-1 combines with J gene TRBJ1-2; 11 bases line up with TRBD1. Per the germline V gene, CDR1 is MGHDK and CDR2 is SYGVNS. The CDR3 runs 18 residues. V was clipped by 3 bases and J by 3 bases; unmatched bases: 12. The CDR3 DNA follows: TGTGCCAGCAGTGACCCCAACCCCGGGACAGGGGGTTACTATGGCTACACCTTC. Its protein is CASSDPNPGTGGYYGYTF.

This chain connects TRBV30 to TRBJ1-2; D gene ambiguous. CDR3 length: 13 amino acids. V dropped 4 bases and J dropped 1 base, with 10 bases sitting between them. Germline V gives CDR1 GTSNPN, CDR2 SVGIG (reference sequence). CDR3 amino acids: CAWNRAINYGYTF. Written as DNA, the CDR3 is TGTGCCTGGAACCGGGCGATTAACTATGGCTACACCTTC.

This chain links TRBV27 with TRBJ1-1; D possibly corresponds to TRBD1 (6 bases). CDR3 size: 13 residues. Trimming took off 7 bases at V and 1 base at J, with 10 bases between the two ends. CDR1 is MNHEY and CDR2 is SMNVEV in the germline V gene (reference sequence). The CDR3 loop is CASTTGQNTEAFF. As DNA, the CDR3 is TGTGCCAGCACCACGGGACAGAACACTGAAGCTTTCTTT.

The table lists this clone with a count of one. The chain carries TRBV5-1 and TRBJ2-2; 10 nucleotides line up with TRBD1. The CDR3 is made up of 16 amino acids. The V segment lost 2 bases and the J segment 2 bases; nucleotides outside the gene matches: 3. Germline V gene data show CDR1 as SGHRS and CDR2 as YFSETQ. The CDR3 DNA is TGCGCCAGCAGCTTAGGACAGGGGGTTAACACCGGGGAGCTGTTTTTT. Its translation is CASSLGQGVNTGELFF.

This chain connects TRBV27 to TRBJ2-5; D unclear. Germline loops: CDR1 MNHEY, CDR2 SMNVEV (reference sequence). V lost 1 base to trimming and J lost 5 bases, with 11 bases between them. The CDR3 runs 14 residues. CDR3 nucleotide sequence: TGTGCCAGCAGTTTATTCGGCATCGGGGAGACCCAGTACTTC. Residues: CASSLFGIGETQYF.

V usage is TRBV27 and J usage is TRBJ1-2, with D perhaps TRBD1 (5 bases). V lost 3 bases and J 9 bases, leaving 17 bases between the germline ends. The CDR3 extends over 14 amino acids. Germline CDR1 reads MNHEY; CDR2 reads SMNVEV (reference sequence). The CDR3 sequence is CASSLVRQTVSYTF. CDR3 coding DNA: TGTGCCAGCAGTTTGGTGAGGCAGACAGTTAGCTACACCTTC.

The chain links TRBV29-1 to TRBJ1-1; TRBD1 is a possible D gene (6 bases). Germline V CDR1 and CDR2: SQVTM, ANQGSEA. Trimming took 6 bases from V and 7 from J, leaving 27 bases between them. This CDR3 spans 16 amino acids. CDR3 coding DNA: TGCAGCGTCCCACCCCTTTCTTTAGGGGGTCACAATGAAGCTTTCTTT. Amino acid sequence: CSVPPLSLGGHNEAFF.

As DNA, the CDR3 is TGTGCCAGCAGCCTACTGACAGGGGAAGCTTTCTTT. Translated, it gives CASSLLTGEAFF. V and J are TRBV27 and TRBJ1-1, with 7 bases lining up with TRBD1. The junction had 6 bases not matched to a gene; V was cut back by 6 bases and J by 8 bases. The V gene's germline CDR1 is MNHEY and CDR2 SMNVEV (reference sequence). The CDR3 is 12 amino acids.

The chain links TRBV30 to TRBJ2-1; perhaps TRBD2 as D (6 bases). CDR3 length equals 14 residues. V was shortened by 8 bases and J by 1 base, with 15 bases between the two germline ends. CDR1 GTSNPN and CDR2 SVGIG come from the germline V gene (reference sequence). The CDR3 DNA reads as TGTGCCCAGAGGGTAGGAGGGTCCTACAATGAGCAGTTCTTC. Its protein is CAQRVGGSYNEQFF. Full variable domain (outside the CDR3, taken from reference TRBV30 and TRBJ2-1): SQTIHQWPATLVQPVGSPLSLECTVEGTSNPNLYWYRQAAGRGLQLLFYSVGIGQISSEVPQNLSASRPQDRQFILSSKKLLLSDSGFYLCAQRVGGSYNEQFFGPGTRLTVL.

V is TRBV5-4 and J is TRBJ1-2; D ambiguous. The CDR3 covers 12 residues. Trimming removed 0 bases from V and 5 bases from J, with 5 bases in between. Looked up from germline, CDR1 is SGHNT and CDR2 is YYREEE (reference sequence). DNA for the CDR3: TGTGCCAGCAGCTTGGAAACATATGGCTACACCTTC. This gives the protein CASSLETYGYTF.

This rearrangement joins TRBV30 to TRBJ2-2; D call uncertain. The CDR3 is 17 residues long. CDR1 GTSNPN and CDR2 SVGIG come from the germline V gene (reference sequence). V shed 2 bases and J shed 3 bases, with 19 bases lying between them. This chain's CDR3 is CAWSPPLWVTDTGELFF. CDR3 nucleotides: TGTGCCTGGAGTCCTCCCCTGTGGGTCACGGACACCGGGGAGCTGTTTTTT.

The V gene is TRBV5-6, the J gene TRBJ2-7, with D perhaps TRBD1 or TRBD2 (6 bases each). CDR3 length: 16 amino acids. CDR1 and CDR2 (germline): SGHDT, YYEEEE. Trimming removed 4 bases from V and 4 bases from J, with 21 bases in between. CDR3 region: CASSEVGGKGFYEQYF. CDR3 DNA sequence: TGTGCCAGCAGCGAGGTCGGGGGCAAGGGTTTTTACGAGCAGTACTTC.

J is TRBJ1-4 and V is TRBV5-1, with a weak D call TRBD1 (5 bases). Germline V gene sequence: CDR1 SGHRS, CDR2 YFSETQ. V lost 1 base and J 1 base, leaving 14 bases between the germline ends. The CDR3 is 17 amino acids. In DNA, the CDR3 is TGCGCCAGCAGCTTGAGGGTCAGGGACTTAACTAATGAAAAACTGTTTTTT. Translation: CASSLRVRDLTNEKLFF.

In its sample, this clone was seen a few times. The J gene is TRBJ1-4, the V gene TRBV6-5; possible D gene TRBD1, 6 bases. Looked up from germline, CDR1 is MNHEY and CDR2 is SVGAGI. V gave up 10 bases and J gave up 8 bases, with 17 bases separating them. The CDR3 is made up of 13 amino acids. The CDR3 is CATAPGAREKLFF. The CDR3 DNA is TGTGCCACCGCACCGGGGGCAAGGGAAAAACTGTTTTTT.